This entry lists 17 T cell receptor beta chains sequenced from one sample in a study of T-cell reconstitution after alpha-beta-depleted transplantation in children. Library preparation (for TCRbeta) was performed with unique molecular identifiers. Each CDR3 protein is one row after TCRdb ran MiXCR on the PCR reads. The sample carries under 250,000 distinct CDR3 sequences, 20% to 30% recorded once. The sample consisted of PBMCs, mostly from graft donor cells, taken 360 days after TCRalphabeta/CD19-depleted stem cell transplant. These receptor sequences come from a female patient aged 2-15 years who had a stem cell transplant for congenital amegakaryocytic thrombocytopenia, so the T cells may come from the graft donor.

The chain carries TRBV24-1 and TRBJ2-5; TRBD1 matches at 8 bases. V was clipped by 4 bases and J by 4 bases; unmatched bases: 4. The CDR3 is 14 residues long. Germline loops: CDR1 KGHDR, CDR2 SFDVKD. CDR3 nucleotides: TGTGCCACCAGTGACTCTACAGGGGGAGAGACCCAGTACTTC. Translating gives CATSDSTGGETQYF.

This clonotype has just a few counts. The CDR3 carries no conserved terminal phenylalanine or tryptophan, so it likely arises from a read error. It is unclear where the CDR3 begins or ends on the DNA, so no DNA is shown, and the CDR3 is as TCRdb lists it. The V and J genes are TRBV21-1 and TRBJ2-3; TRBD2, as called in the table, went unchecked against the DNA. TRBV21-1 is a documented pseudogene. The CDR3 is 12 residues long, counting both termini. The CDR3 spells CASSKGGWDSLL.

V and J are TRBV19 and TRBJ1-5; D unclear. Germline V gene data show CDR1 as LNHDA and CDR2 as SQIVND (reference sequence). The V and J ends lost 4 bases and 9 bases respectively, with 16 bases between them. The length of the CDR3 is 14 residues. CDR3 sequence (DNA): TGTGCCAGTAGTACCCGGACCACCGGGCTGCCCCAGCATTTT. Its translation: CASSTRTTGLPQHF.

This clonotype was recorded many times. The CDR3 loop is CASSLEAVKYQETQYF. DNA for the CDR3: TGTGCCAGCAGTTTAGAGGCGGTTAAGTACCAAGAGACCCAGTACTTC. The V and J genes are TRBV12-3 or TRBV12-4 and TRBJ2-5; D not certain. This CDR3 has 16 residues. V lost 1 base and J lost 0, with 12 bases in between.

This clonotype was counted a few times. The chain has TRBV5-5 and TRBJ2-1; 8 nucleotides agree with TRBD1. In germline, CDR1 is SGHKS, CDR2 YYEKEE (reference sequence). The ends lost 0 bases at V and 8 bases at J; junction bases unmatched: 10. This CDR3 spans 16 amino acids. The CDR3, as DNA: TGTGCCAGCAGCTTGGCCGGGCAGGGGGCTCTGGATGAGCAGTTCTTC. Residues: CASSLAGQGALDEQFF.

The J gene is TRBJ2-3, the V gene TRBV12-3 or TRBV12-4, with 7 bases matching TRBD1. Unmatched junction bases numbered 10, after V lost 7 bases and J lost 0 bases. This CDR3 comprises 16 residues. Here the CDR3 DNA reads TGTGCCAGCACCGGGACAGCGCCCTTAAGCACAGATACGCAGTATTTT. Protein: CASTGTAPLSTDTQYF.

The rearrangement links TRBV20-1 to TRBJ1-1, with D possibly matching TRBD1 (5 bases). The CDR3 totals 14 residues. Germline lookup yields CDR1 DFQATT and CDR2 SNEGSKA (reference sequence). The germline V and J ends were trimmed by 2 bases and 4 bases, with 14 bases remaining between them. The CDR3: CSARLAGSGTEAFF. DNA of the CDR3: TGCAGTGCTAGACTAGCAGGGTCAGGCACTGAAGCTTTCTTT.

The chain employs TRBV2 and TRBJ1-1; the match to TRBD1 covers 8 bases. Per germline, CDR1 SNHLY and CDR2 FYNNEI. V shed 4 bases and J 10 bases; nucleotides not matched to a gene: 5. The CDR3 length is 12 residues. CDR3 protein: CASSGTGYAAFF. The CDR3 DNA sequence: TGTGCCAGCAGTGGGACAGGGTATGCAGCTTTCTTT.

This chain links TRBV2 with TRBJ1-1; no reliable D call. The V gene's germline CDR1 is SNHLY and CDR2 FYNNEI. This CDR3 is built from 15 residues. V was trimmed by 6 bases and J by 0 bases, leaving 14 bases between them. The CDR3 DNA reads TGTGCCAGCAGCGCCACGGGTCGGCTGAACACTGAAGCTTTCTTT. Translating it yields CASSATGRLNTEAFF.

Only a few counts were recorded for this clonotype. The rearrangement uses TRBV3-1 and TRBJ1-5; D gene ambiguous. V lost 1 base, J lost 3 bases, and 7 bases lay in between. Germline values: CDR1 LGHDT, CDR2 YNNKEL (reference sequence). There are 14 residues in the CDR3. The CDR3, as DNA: TGTGCCAGCAGCCAAGCCAGAAACAATCAGCCCCAGCATTTT. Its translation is CASSQARNNQPQHF.

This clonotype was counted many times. The DNA for the CDR3 is TGCAGTGCTAAGTCTCCTGGGGTTAGGCCCAATGAGCAGTTCTTC. Residues: CSAKSPGVRPNEQFF. The rearrangement joins TRBV20-1 to TRBJ2-1, with no clear D. Germline values: CDR1 DFQATT, CDR2 SNEGSKA (reference sequence). The V gene lost 4 bases and the J gene lost 6 bases, with 19 bases spanning the gap. The CDR3 loop spans 15 amino acids.

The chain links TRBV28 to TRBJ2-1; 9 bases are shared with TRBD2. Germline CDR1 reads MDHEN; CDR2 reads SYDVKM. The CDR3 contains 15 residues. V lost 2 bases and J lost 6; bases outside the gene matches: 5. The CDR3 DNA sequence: TGTGCCAGCAGTTTAGGACTAGCGTCGATCAATGAGCAGTTCTTC. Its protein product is CASSLGLASINEQFF.

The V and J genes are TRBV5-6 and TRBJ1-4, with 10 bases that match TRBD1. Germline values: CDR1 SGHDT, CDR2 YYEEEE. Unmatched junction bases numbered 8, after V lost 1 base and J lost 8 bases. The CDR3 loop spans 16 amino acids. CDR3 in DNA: TGTGCCAGCAGCTTGCGGGACAGGGGAAATCCGGAAAAACTGTTTTTT. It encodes CASSLRDRGNPEKLFF.

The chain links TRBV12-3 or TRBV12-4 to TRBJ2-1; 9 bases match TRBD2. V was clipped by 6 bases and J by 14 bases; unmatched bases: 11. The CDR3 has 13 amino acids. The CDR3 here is CASSSTTSGYEFF. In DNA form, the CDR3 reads TGTGCCAGCAGCTCCACGACTAGCGGATACGAGTTCTTC.

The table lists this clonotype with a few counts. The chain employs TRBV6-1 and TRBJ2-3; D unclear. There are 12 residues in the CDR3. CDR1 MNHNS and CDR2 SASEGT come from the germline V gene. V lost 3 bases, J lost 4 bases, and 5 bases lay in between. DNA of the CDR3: TGTGCCAGCAGTGAGGGCCCAGATACGCAGTATTTT. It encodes CASSEGPDTQYF.

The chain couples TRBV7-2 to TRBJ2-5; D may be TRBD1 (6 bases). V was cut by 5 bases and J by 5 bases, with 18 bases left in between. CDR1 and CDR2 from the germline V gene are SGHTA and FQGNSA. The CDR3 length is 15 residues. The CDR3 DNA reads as TGTGCCAGCAGCGATCCAGGGGCCCATCGGGAGACCCAGTACTTC. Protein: CASSDPGAHRETQYF. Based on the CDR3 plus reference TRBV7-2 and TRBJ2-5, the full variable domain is GAGVSQSPSNKVTEKGKDVELRCDPISGHTALYWYRQSLGQGLEFLIYFQGNSAPDKSGLPSDRFSAERTGGSVSTLTIQRTQQEDSAVYLCASSDPGAHRETQYFGPGTRLLVL.

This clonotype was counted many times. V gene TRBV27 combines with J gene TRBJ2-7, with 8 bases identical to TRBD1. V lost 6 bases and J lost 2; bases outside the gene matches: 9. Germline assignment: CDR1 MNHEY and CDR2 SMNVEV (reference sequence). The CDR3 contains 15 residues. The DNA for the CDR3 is TGTGCCAGCAGCCCAACCGGGACAGGTGCCTACGAGCAGTACTTC. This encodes CASSPTGTGAYEQYF.